A single sample gave rise to the 14 T cell receptor beta chains below, sequenced in a study of OX40 agonist ivuxolimab in advanced cancers. Sequenced by immunoSEQ multiplex PCR; TCRdb stores in-frame clones only, minus some. The table records over 90,000 clones, about nine tenths of them present only once. Material: CD4+ or CD8+ T cells sorted from blood, obtained in a trial of the OX40 agonist ivuxolimab. The source is an adult with an advanced solid tumor such as melanoma, head and neck, liver or kidney cancer.

The chain combines TRBV7-9 with TRBJ1-1; maybe TRBD1 (6 bases). Germline CDR1 is SEHNR and CDR2 is FQNEAQ (reference sequence). Trimming cost V 3 bases and J 4 bases, with 15 bases left between them. The CDR3 sequence is 15 residues long. The CDR3 sequence is CASSFYRAGSTEAFF. For the CDR3, the DNA is TGTGCCAGCAGCTTCTACAGGGCTGGGAGCACTGAAGCTTTCTTT.

The V gene is TRBV6-5, the J gene TRBJ1-6; D perhaps matches TRBD1 (5 bases). The V end lost 0 bases, the J end lost 10 bases, and 16 bases lay between the germline ends. CDR1 is MNHEY, CDR2 SVGAGI, per germline. The CDR3 sequence is 16 residues long. The CDR3 here is CASSYSNQGRKSPLHF. The CDR3 nucleotides read TGTGCCAGCAGTTACTCGAATCAGGGAAGAAAATCACCCCTCCACTTT.

The chain recombines TRBV13 with TRBJ1-2; unclear D gene. Trimming left V 3 bases short and J 2 bases short, with 13 bases between. Germline V CDR1 and CDR2: PRHDT, FYEKMQ (reference sequence). The CDR3 runs 15 residues. CDR3 region: CASSLSGSLNYGYTF. CDR3 bases: TGTGCCAGCAGCTTGTCCGGGTCTCTGAACTATGGCTACACCTTC.

V gene TRBV6-1 combines with J gene TRBJ2-1; 11 nucleotides agree with TRBD2. The germline gives CDR1 MNHNS, CDR2 SASEGT. V shed 6 bases, J shed 9 bases, and the junction held 10 bases outside the gene matches. The CDR3 extends over 15 amino acids. The CDR3 region has the DNA TGTGCCAGCAGGGAGCTAGCGGGGGGCGCTACTGAGCAGTTCTTC. This codes for CASRELAGGATEQFF.

The J gene is TRBJ1-5, the V gene TRBV2; 9 bases agree with TRBD1. CDR3 length: 14 residues. The V gene's germline CDR1 is SNHLY and CDR2 FYNNEI. J was trimmed by 6 bases and V by 5 bases; bases with no gene match: 5. The CDR3 sequence: CASSSTGGRQPQHF. CDR3 DNA sequence: TGTGCCAGCAGTTCTACAGGGGGCCGTCAGCCCCAGCATTTT.

This rearrangement joins TRBV19 to TRBJ2-2; no definite D call. V dropped 6 bases and J dropped 5 bases, with 13 bases sitting between them. The CDR3 runs 14 residues. CDR1 is LNHDA and CDR2 is SQIVND in the germline V gene (reference sequence). CDR3 region: CASSNLGSTGELFF. In DNA, the CDR3 is TGTGCCAGTAGCAATCTCGGGTCAACCGGGGAGCTGTTTTTT.

The V and J genes are TRBV5-1 and TRBJ2-7; D tentatively fits TRBD1 or TRBD2 (5 bases each). The V gene lost 0 bases and the J gene lost 12 bases, with 16 bases spanning the gap. This CDR3 is 13 amino acids long. Germline lookup yields CDR1 SGHRS and CDR2 YFSETQ. The DNA for the CDR3 is TGCGCCAGCAGCTTGGAGATCGGGACGGTACGGTACTTC. Residues: CASSLEIGTVRYF.

This chain connects TRBV6-5 to TRBJ1-3; D uncertain. CDR1 MNHEY and CDR2 SVGAGI come from the germline V gene. The V end was cut by 2 bases, the J end by 4 bases, with 9 bases between. This CDR3 is built from 14 residues. The chain's CDR3 is CASSYGRYGNTIYF. DNA of the CDR3: TGTGCCAGCAGTTACGGGCGATACGGAAACACCATATATTTT.

V is TRBV19 and J is TRBJ1-6, with 9 bases fitting TRBD1. Trimming cost V 6 bases and J 9 bases; bases outside gene matches: 9. The CDR3 spans 15 residues. Germline V gene sequence: CDR1 LNHDA, CDR2 SQIVND (reference sequence). The CDR3 loop reads CASRARQGVGSPLHF. As DNA, the CDR3 is TGTGCCAGTAGGGCTCGACAGGGGGTGGGTTCACCCCTCCACTTT.

This clone has only a few counts. The chain couples TRBV18 to TRBJ1-2; tentatively, D is TRBD1 (6 bases). Germline V gene sequence: CDR1 KGHSH, CDR2 LQKENI. This CDR3 comprises 15 residues. Between the trimmed V and J ends, which lost 3 bases and 3 bases, there was a span of 14 bases. The CDR3 loop reads CASSPSTGSHYGYTF. CDR3 coding DNA: TGTGCCAGCTCACCCTCGACAGGCTCGCACTATGGCTACACCTTC.

This chain uses TRBV19 with TRBJ1-4; D is uncertain. The CDR3 covers 15 residues. Between the trimmed V and J ends, which lost 3 bases and 8 bases, there was a span of 16 bases. Per the germline V gene, CDR1 is LNHDA and CDR2 is SQIVND (reference sequence). DNA of the CDR3: TGTGCCAGTAGTATTTCCGACCTAGTAGAGGAAAAACTGTTTTTT. Its protein is CASSISDLVEEKLFF.

The rearrangement links TRBV11-2 to TRBJ1-5; no clear D. The germline V gene encodes CDR1 SGHAT and CDR2 FQNNGV. V gave up 1 base and J gave up 1 base, with 8 bases separating them. The length of the CDR3 is 15 residues. This CDR3 is CASSLVSGSNQPQHF. DNA of the CDR3: TGTGCCAGCAGCTTAGTCAGCGGGAGCAATCAGCCCCAGCATTTT.

J is TRBJ1-4 and V is TRBV4-1; 11 nucleotides agree with TRBD1. This CDR3 is built from 17 residues. V was pared by 1 base and J by 5 bases, with 6 bases of the junction left unmatched. From germline, CDR1 is MGHRA and CDR2 YSYEKL. The CDR3 sequence: CASSQGTGGFPNEKLFF. The CDR3 DNA reads as TGCGCCAGCAGCCAAGGGACAGGGGGCTTCCCCAATGAAAAACTGTTTTTT.

CDR3 coding DNA: TGCGCCAGCAGCCAAGGGGACAGGGGACCTGAAAAACTGTTTTTT. Translated, it gives CASSQGDRGPEKLFF. The gene calls are TRBV4-3 and TRBJ1-4; 10 bases agree with TRBD1. This CDR3 is 15 amino acids long. CDR1 and CDR2 from the germline V gene are LGHNA and YSLEER. V was clipped by 1 base and J by 7 bases; unmatched bases: 3.